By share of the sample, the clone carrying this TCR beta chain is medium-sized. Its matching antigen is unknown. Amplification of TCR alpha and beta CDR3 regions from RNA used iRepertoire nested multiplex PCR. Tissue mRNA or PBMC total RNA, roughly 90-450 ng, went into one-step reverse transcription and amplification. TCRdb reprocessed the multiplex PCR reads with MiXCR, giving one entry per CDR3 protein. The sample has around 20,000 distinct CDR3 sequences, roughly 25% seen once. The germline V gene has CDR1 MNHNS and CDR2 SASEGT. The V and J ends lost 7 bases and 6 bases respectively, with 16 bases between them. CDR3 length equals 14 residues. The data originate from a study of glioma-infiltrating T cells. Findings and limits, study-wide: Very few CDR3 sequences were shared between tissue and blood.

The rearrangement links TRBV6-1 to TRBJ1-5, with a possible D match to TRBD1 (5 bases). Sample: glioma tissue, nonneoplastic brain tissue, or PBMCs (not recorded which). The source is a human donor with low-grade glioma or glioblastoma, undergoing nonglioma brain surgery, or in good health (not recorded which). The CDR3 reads CASIRAGGGQPQHF. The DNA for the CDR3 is TGTGCCAGCATCAGGGCCGGGGGTGGTCAGCCCCAGCATTTT.